Listed below are T cell receptor beta chains from one sample, sequenced in a study of blood T cell repertoires in COVID-19. Only in-frame clones appear in the TCRdb table, and some are missing; sequencing was by immunoSEQ multiplex PCR. Seen here are about 300,000 clones, 80% to 95% observed once, and the top ten hold about 7%. The specimen was peripheral blood. Every receptor here comes from a woman aged 25-40 years with COVID-19, enrolled during active disease. The CDR3 runs from the conserved cysteine through the conserved F or W. A D gene is named only where the DNA matches it firmly. Clone size is not always given. Where it is, it says once, few, many or a class for expanded clones.

d_gene,abundance,j_gene,v_gene,CDR3nt,CDR3aa
.,.,TRBJ2-2,TRBV12-3/TRBV12-4,TGTGCCAGCAGCCGTATGAACACCGGGGAGCTGTTTTTT,CASSRMNTGELFF
.,.,TRBJ2-7,TRBV7-6,TGTGCCAGCAGCTTACACCCGACAGGACCCACCTACGAGCAGTACTTC,CASSLHPTGPTYEQYF
TRBD1,.,TRBJ1-1,TRBV24-1,TGTGCCACCTCAGGGGGGCCGGGACAGGGGAGTCGGACTGAAGCTTTCTTT,CATSGGPGQGSRTEAFF
TRBD1,.,TRBJ1-5,TRBV4-2,TGTGCCAGCAGCCGGGATGGGACAGGGAGACAGCCCCAGCATTTT,CASSRDGTGRQPQHF
TRBD1,.,TRBJ2-5,TRBV29-1,TGCAGCGTTGACAGTGGACAGGGAGAGACCCAGTACTTC,CSVDSGQGETQYF
TRBD2,.,TRBJ2-1,TRBV4-1,TGCGCCAGCAGCCAAGCGGCTAGCGGGGAAGCTGGCAATGAGCAGTTCTTC,CASSQAASGEAGNEQFF
TRBD2,.,TRBJ2-7,TRBV30,TGTGCCTGGAGTGTTGGACCGGGGGGGTTGGAGCAGTACTTC,CAWSVGPGGLEQYF
.,.,TRBJ1-2,TRBV12-3/TRBV12-4,TGTGCCAGCAGTTCAGTCTCGGGTAAAAACACCTTC,CASSSVSGKNTF
.,.,TRBJ1-6,TRBV7-9,TGTGCCAGCACCCTACAGGGATCGGGTTCACCCCTCCACTTT,CASTLQGSGSPLHF
.,.,TRBJ2-5,TRBV11-1,TGTGCCAGCAGCTTAGAATCCGGGGTGGGGACCCAGTACTTC,CASSLESGVGTQYF
.,.,TRBJ1-5,TRBV6-5,TGTGCCAGCAGACAAGGGGGTAGCAATCAGCCCCAGCATTTT,CASRQGGSNQPQHF
TRBD1,.,TRBJ2-3,TRBV5-1,TGCGCCAGCAGCTTGTGGGGACAGGGTTCAGATACGCAGTATTTT,CASSLWGQGSDTQYF
TRBD2,.,TRBJ2-7,TRBV6-6,TGTGCCAGCAGTTCCCCGGGACTAGCGTTGGGGGAGCAGTACTTC,CASSSPGLALGEQYF
.,once,TRBJ1-5,TRBV29-1,TGCAGCGTTGGGGGGGATAGCAATCAGCCCCAGCATTTT,CSVGGDSNQPQHF
TRBD1,.,TRBJ2-1,TRBV5-1,TGCGCCAGCAGCTGGAACAGGGGAAGGTCCTACAATGAGCAGTTCTTC,CASSWNRGRSYNEQFF
.,few,TRBJ1-1,TRBV10-3,TGTGCCATCAGTGACCGGGTGGGAGCTGAAGCTTTCTTT,CAISDRVGAEAFF
TRBD1,.,TRBJ1-1,TRBV6-5,TGTGCCAGCAAATCGGACAGGGTCAATGAAGCTTTCTTT,CASKSDRVNEAFF
.,.,TRBJ1-1,TRBV24-1,TGTGCCACCAGTGATGGGGTGACGGGGGCTTTCTTT,CATSDGVTGAFF
TRBD2,.,TRBJ2-3,TRBV28,TGTGCCAGCAGCCAGGGACTAGCGGGGAGCACAGATACGCAGTATTTT,CASSQGLAGSTDTQYF
.,.,TRBJ2-7,TRBV18,TGTGCCAGCTCACCACGGAGCGGCTCGACCTACGAGCAGTACTTC,CASSPRSGSTYEQYF
.,.,TRBJ1-4,TRBV6-1,TGTGCCAGCAGTGATTCGGCCCGAGGGGAAAAACTGTTTTTT,CASSDSARGEKLFF
TRBD2,.,TRBJ2-5,TRBV3-1/TRBV3-2,TGTGCCAGCAGCCAGAGGTCGGCTAGCGGGGCCCAAGAGACCCAGTACTTC,CASSQRSASGAQETQYF